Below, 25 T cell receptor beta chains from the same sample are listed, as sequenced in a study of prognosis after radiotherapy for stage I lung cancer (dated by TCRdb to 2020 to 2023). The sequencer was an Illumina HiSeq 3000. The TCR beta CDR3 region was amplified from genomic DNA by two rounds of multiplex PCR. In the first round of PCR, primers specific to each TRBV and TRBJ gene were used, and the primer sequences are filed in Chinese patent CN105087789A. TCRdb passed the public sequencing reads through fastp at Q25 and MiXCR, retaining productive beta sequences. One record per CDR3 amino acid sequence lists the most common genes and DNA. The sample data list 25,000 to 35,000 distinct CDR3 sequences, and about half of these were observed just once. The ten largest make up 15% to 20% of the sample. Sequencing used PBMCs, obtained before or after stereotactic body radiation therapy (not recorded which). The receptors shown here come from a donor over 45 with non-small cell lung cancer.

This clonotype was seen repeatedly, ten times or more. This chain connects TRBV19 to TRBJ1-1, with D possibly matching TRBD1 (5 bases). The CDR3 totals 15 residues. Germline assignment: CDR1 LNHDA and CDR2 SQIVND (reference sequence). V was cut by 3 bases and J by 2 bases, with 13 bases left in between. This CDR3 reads CASSMRDQSNTEAFF. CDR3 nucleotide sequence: TGTGCCAGTAGTATGCGGGACCAGAGTAACACTGAAGCTTTCTTT.

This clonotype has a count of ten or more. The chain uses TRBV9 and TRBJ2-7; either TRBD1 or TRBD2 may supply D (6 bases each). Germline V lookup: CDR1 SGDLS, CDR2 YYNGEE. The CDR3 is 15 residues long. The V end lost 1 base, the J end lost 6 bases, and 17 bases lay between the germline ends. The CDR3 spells CASSVSEGPRGEQYF. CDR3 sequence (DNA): TGTGCCAGCAGCGTATCGGAGGGACCCAGGGGCGAGCAGTACTTC.

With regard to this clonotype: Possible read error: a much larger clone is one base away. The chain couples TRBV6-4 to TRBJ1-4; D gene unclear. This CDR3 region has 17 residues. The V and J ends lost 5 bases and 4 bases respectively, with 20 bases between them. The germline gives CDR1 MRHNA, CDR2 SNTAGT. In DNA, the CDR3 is TGTGCCAGCAGTTCAGAGGCGTGCCTGACCTATAATGAAAAACTGTTTTTT. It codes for CASSSEACLTYNEKLFF.

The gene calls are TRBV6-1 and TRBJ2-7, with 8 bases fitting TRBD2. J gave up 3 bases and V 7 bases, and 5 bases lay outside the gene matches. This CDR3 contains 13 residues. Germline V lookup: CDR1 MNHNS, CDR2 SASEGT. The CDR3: CASNGGGVYEQYF. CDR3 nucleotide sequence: TGTGCCAGCAACGGGGGGGGGGTCTACGAGCAGTACTTC.

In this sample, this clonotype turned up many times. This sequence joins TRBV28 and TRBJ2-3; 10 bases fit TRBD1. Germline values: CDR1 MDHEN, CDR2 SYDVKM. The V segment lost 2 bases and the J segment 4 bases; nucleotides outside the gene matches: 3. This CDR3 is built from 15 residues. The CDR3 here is CASSLRQGASDTQYF. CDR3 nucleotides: TGTGCCAGCAGTTTAAGACAGGGGGCATCAGATACGCAGTATTTT.

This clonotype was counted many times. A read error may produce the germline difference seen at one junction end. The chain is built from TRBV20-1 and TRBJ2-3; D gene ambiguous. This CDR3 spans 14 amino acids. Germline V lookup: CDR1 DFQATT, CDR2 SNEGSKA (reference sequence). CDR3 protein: CSARDPLSTDTQYF. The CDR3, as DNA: TGCAGTGCTCGAGACCCCCTTAGCACAGATACGCAGTATTTT.

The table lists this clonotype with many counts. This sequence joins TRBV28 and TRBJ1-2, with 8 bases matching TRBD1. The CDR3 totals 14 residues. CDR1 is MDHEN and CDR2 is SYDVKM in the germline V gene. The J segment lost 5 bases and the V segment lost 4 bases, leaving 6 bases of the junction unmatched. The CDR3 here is CASSSPGQAYGYTF. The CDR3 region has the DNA TGTGCCAGCAGTTCACCGGGACAGGCTTATGGCTACACCTTC.

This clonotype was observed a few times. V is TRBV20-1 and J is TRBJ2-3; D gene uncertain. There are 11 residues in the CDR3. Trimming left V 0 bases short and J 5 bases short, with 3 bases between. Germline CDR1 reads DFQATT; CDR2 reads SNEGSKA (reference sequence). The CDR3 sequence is CSAREVDTQYF. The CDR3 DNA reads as TGCAGTGCTAGAGAGGTAGATACGCAGTATTTT.

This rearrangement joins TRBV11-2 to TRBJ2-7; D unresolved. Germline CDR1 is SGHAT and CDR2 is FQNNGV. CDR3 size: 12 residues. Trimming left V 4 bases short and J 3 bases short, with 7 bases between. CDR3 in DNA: TGTGCCAGCAGCTCCCAGAACTACGAGCAGTACTTC. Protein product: CASSSQNYEQYF.

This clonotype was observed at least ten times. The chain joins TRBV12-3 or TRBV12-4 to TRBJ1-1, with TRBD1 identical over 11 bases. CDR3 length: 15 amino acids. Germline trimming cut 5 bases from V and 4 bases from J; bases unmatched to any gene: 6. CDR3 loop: CASSRPGQGGTEAFF. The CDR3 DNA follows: TGTGCCAGCAGTCGGCCGGGACAGGGGGGCACTGAAGCTTTCTTT.

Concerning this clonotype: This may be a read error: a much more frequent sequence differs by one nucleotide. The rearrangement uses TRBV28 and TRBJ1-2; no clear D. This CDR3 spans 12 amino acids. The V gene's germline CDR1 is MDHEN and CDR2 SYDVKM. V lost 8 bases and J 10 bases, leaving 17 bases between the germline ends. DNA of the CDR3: TGTGCCAGCGGTTCTCTGATTACGGTCTACACCTTC. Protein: CASGSLITVYTF.

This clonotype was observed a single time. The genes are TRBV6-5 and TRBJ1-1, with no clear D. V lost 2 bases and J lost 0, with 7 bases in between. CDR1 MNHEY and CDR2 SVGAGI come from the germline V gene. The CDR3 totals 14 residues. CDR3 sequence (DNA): TGTGCCAGCAGTTACACGGGCGTGAACACTGAAGCTTTCTTT. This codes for CASSYTGVNTEAFF.

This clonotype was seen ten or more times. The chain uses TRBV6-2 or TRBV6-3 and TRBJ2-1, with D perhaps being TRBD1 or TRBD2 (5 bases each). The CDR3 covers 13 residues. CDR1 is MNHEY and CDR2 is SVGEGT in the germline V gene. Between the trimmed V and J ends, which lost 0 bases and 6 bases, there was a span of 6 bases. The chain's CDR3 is CASSYSRGNEQFF. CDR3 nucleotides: TGTGCCAGCAGTTACTCGAGGGGCAATGAGCAGTTCTTC.

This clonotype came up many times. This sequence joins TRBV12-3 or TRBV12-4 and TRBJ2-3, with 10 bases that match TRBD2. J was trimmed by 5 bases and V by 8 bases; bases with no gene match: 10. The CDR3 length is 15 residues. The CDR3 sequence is CASWTSGSGGDTQYF. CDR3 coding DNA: TGTGCCAGCTGGACTAGCGGAAGTGGCGGAGATACGCAGTATTTT.

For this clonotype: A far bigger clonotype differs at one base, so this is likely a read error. CDR3 protein: CASSYVSGTGRQTQYF. Here the CDR3 DNA reads TGTGCCAGCAGTTACGTTTCCGGGACAGGGAGGCAGACCCAGTACTTC. The rearrangement links TRBV6-1 to TRBJ2-5, with 9 bases lining up with TRBD1. The length of the CDR3 is 16 residues. The V and J ends lost 5 bases and 6 bases, in that order; junction bases with no gene match: 13. Germline CDR1 is MNHNS and CDR2 is SASEGT.

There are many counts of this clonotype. The CDR3 protein is CASSGQIQETQYF. The CDR3 nucleotides read TGTGCCAGCAGCGGACAAATTCAAGAGACCCAGTACTTC. The chain joins TRBV6-2 or TRBV6-3 to TRBJ2-5, with a tentative D call TRBD1 (5 bases). The V gene's germline CDR1 is MNHEY and CDR2 SVGEGT. Between the trimmed V and J ends, which lost 6 bases and 2 bases, there was a span of 10 bases. The CDR3 has 13 amino acids.

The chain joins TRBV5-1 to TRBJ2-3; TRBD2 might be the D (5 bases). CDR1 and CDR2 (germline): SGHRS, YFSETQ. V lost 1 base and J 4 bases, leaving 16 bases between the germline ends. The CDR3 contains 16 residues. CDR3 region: CASSLPELGSPDTQYF. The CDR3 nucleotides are TGCGCCAGCAGCTTGCCTGAACTAGGGAGTCCAGATACGCAGTATTTT.

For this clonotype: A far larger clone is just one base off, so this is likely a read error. CDR3 bases: TGTGCCATCAGTCCCGTGGGAGAGCAGTACTTC. It specifies CAISPVGEQYF. The J gene is TRBJ2-7, the V gene TRBV10-3; no firm D call. CDR1 and CDR2 from the germline V gene are ENHRY and SYGVKD. The germline V and J ends were trimmed by 5 bases and 7 bases, with 9 bases remaining between them. CDR3 length equals 11 residues.

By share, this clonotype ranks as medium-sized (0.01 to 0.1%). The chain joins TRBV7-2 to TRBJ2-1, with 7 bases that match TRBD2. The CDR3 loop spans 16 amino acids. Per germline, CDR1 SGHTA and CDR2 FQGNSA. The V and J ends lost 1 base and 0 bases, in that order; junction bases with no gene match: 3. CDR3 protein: CASSLDASGSYNEQFF. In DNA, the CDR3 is TGTGCCAGCAGCTTAGATGCTAGCGGCTCCTACAATGAGCAGTTCTTC.

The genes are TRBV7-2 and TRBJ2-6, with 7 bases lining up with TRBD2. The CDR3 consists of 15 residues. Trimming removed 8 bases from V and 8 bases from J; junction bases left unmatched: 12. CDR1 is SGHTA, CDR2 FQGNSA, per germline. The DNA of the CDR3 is TGTGCCAGCTCAGGAGGGGAGGGTGGTCCCAACGTCCTGACTTTC. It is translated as CASSGGEGGPNVLTF. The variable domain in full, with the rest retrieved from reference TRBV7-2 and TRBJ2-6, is GAGVSQSPSNKVTEKGKDVELRCDPISGHTALYWYRQSLGQGLEFLIYFQGNSAPDKSGLPSDRFSAERTGGSVSTLTIQRTQQEDSAVYLCASSGGEGGPNVLTFGAGSRLTVL.

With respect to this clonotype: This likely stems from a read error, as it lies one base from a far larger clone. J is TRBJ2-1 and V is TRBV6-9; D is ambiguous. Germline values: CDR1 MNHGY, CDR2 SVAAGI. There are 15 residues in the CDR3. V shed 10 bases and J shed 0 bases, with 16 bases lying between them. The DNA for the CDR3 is TGTGCCACCAGACGAGTTCGGAGCTCCTACAATGAGCAGTTCTTC. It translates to CATRRVRSSYNEQFF.

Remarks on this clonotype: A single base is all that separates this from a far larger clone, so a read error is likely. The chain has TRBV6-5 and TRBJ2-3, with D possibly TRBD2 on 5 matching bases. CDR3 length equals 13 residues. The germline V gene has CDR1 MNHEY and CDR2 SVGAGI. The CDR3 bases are TGTACCAGCAGCCCCCCGGGAACAGATACGCAGTATTTT. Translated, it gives CTSSPPGTDTQYF.

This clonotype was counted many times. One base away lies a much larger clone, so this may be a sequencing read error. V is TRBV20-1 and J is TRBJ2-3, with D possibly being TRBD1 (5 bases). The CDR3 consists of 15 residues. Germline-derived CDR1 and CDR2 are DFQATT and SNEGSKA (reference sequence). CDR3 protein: CSARDSEVATDTQCF. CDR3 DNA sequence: TGCAGTGCTAGAGATTCAGAGGTGGCGACAGATACGCAGTGTTTT.

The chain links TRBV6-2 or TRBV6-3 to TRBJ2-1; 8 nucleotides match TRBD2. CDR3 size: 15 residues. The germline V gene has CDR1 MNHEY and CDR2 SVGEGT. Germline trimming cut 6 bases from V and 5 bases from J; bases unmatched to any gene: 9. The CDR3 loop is CASSPGTRRNNEQFF. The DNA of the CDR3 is TGTGCCAGCAGCCCCGGGACTAGGCGTAACAATGAGCAGTTCTTC.

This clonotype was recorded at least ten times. CDR3 nucleotide sequence: TGCAGTGCTAGAGGGGATAGCACAGATACGCAGTATTTT. It is translated as CSARGDSTDTQYF. This chain uses TRBV20-1 with TRBJ2-3; D is ambiguous. Deletions cut 1 base from V and 0 bases from J, with 5 bases between. Germline-derived CDR1 and CDR2 are DFQATT and SNEGSKA (reference sequence). The CDR3 contains 13 residues.